The rows below give T cell receptor beta chains drawn from one sample of a study of blood T cell repertoires in COVID-19. TCRdb keeps only in-frame clones here, not all; method: immunoSEQ multiplex PCR. The data hold around 120,000 clones, with almost 90% observed a single time. Material for sequencing was peripheral blood. The source is a woman aged 55-69 years with COVID-19, enrolled during active disease. The CDR3 runs from the conserved cysteine through the conserved F or W. Fields, in order: V gene, J gene, CDR3 length, D gene, clone size, CDR3 protein, CDR3 DNA. A D gene is named only where the DNA matches it firmly. Where a row states a size, it is once, few, many or the class of an expanded clone; other rows omit it.

TRBV19	TRBJ1-2	12	NA	NA	CASMGDTYGYTF	TGTGCCAGTATGGGGGACACCTATGGCTACACCTTC
TRBV10-3	TRBJ1-1	14	NA	NA	CAISRTVMNTEAFF	TGTGCCATCAGTAGGACAGTTATGAACACTGAAGCTTTCTTT
TRBV4-3	TRBJ1-2	13	NA	NA	CASSPTGNYGYTF	TGCGCCAGCAGCCCCACAGGGAACTATGGCTACACCTTC
TRBV6-2/TRBV6-3	TRBJ2-5	14	TRBD1	NA	CASSYDRGLETQYF	TGTGCCAGCAGTTACGACAGGGGGCTCGAGACCCAGTACTTC
TRBV29-1	TRBJ2-7	12	TRBD1	few	CSVADRAYEQYF	TGCAGCGTTGCTGACAGGGCCTACGAGCAGTACTTC
TRBV7-2	TRBJ2-3	14	NA	NA	CASSISTPGDTQYF	TGTGCCAGCAGCATCAGTACCCCCGGGGATACGCAGTATTTT
TRBV15	TRBJ1-3	16	NA	NA	CATSRVGGLAGNTIYF	TGTGCCACCAGCAGAGTCGGGGGACTCGCTGGAAACACCATATATTTT
TRBV5-6	TRBJ2-5	15	TRBD1	NA	CASSSRTGGSETQYF	TGTGCCAGCAGCTCCCGGACAGGGGGCTCGGAGACCCAGTACTTC
TRBV6-2/TRBV6-3	TRBJ2-7	15	TRBD2	NA	CASTPGGVSSYEQYF	TGTGCCAGCACCCCGGGGGGGGTGAGCTCCTACGAGCAGTACTTC
TRBV11-2	TRBJ2-1	15	TRBD2	NA	CASSFGRGAYNEQFF	TGTGCCAGCAGCTTTGGTCGGGGGGCCTACAATGAGCAGTTCTTC
TRBV5-4	TRBJ2-7	13	NA	few	CASRLEGVYEQYF	TGTGCCAGCCGATTGGAGGGGGTTTACGAGCAGTACTTC
TRBV7-2	TRBJ1-3	13	TRBD1	once	CASSLGQANTIYF	TGTGCCAGCAGCTTGGGACAGGCAAACACCATATATTTT
TRBV13	TRBJ2-5	14	NA	NA	CASSSRRTGDSQYF	TGTGCCAGCAGCTCCCGGCGGACGGGGGATTCCCAGTACTTC
TRBV5-4	TRBJ1-3	14	NA	NA	CASSLTAARDTIYF	TGTGCCAGCAGCTTGACAGCGGCTCGTGACACCATATATTTT
TRBV29-1	TRBJ2-7	13	TRBD1	NA	CSVEGTVPYEQYF	TGCAGCGTTGAGGGGACAGTGCCCTACGAGCAGTACTTC
TRBV7-6	TRBJ1-3	17	NA	NA	CASSFWLQGTSGNTIYF	TGTGCCAGCAGCTTCTGGTTGCAGGGAACCTCTGGAAACACCATATATTTT
TRBV30	TRBJ1-5	16	TRBD1	once	CAWSVPRTGYNQPQHF	TGTGCCTGGAGTGTCCCGCGGACAGGGTACAATCAGCCCCAGCATTTT
TRBV6-2/TRBV6-3	TRBJ1-5	17	NA	NA	CASSGLRGGAGYQPQHF	TGTGCCAGCAGTGGACTTAGGGGGGGCGCCGGTTATCAGCCCCAGCATTTT
TRBV18	TRBJ2-7	14	TRBD1	NA	CASSRTGVGYEQYF	TGTGCCAGCTCAAGGACAGGGGTCGGCTACGAGCAGTACTTC
TRBV7-2	TRBJ2-1	15	NA	NA	CASSSQGSSYNEQFF	TGTGCCAGCAGCTCCCAGGGAAGCTCCTACAATGAGCAGTTCTTC
TRBV4-3	TRBJ2-4	15	NA	NA	CASSHEDRAKNIQYF	TGCGCCAGCAGCCACGAGGACAGAGCCAAAAACATTCAGTACTTC
TRBV21-1	TRBJ2-7	15	NA	NA	CASSSSLAGAYEQYF	TGTGCCAGCAGCAGCTCCCTTGCCGGAGCGTACGAGCAGTACTTC
TRBV9	TRBJ2-2	14	NA	NA	CASSVRGYTGELFF	TGTGCCAGCAGCGTAAGGGGGTACACCGGGGAGCTGTTTTTT
TRBV9	TRBJ2-6	14	NA	once	CASHGGHGANVLTF	TGTGCCAGCCACGGGGGGCATGGGGCCAACGTCCTGACTTTC
TRBV28	TRBJ1-1	16	TRBD1	NA	CASSLRQGAGGTEAFF	TGTGCCAGCAGTTTGAGGCAGGGGGCCGGGGGCACTGAAGCTTTCTTT
TRBV2	TRBJ1-2	18	NA	once	CASSETAREKGANYGYTF	TGTGCCAGCAGTGAAACGGCCCGGGAGAAGGGAGCTAACTATGGCTACACCTTC
TRBV19	TRBJ2-1	15	TRBD2	NA	CASSYASGVVNEQFF	TGTGCCAGTAGTTACGCTAGCGGGGTCGTCAATGAGCAGTTCTTC
TRBV12-3/TRBV12-4	TRBJ1-2	12	NA	NA	CASSRTVYGYTF	TGTGCCAGCAGTAGGACAGTTTATGGCTACACCTTC
TRBV6-6	TRBJ2-3	18	TRBD2	NA	CASSRGTSGGGTTDTQYF	TGTGCCAGCAGTCGAGGGACTAGCGGGGGTGGCACCACAGATACGCAGTATTTT